This T cell receptor beta chain was sequenced during a study of blood T cell repertoires in COVID-19. Background on the study: Specimens from acute and convalescent COVID-19 originated in the United States, Italy and Spain.

The CDR3 is 15 amino acids. Sequencing was performed with immunoSEQ multiplex PCR; in TCRdb, only in-frame clones are kept and a portion is missing. The profile shows about 200,000 clones, 80% of them singletons. What was sequenced was peripheral blood. The chain recombines TRBV21-1 with TRBJ2-3; TRBD2 reflects the table's D call only, with no check against the DNA. TRBV21-1 represents a pseudogene. The sequence came from a woman between 70 and 85 years old with acute or convalescent COVID-19. The CDR3 loop reads CASSELAALTDTQYF. The CDR3 bases are TGTGCCAGCAGCGAACTAGCGGCTCTCACAGATACGCAGTATTTT.